At least ten counts were recorded for the clone carrying this T cell receptor beta chain. Time point defined: after trial treatment. Treatment meaning: LDRT plus nivolumab, ipilimumab, low-dose cyclophosphamide and aspirin (RACIN trial). The sample originates from a study of low-dose radiotherapy and immunotherapy resistance in tumors. Alpha and beta chains were covered, as first-strand cDNA relied on TRAV- and TRBV-specific primers. With a V-primer adapter and a constant-region primer, TCRs were amplified for 20 to 25 PCR cycles. MiXCR was run by TCRdb on the reads, yielding one entry per CDR3 protein. This sample has around 100,000 distinct CDR3 sequences, with 20% found just once. The CDR3 consists of 15 residues. V was trimmed by 0 bases and J by 6 bases, leaving 14 bases between them. Looked up from germline, CDR1 is SGHTA and CDR2 is FQGNSA.

This specimen was PBMCs, taken after low-dose radiotherapy plus immunotherapy. The clonotype was recovered from a female donor with ovarian cancer. The chain uses TRBV7-2 and TRBJ1-2, with D hard to call. The CDR3 DNA reads TGTGCCAGCAGCTTAGCATTGAGTTATGGAGATGGCTACACCTTC. Its translation is CASSLALSYGDGYTF.